Sequencing of this T cell receptor (beta chain) was carried out in a study of cytomegalovirus exposure and HLA in healthy donors. The PCR ran on 60 Vbeta and 13 Jbeta primers. Profiled with immunoSEQ multiplex PCR; TCRdb holds only in-frame clones, not every one. The profile shows roughly 160,000 clones, roughly three quarters of them singletons. Trimming left V 3 bases short and J 1 base short, with 16 bases between. This CDR3 region has 18 residues. CDR1 and CDR2 (germline): ENHRY, SYGVKD. Sequencing was carried out using PBMCs. The chain joins TRBV10-3 to TRBJ2-6; tentative D call: TRBD1 (5 bases). The source of this sequence is a man younger than 30 in good health and CMV-seropositive. In nucleotides, the CDR3 is TGTGCCATCAGTGACGGACACTCTTACCAGTCTGGGGCCAACGTCCTGACTTTC. It is translated as CAISDGHSYQSGANVLTF.